The 28 T cell receptor beta chains listed next were all sequenced from one sample in a study of blood T cell repertoires in COVID-19. Using immunoSEQ multiplex PCR, the repertoire was profiled, and TCRdb retains in-frame clones only, with some absent. The table lists some 97,000 clones, nearly 90% of them singletons. Sequencing was performed on peripheral blood. These receptors were taken from a woman in her fifties or sixties with acute or convalescent COVID-19.

V is TRBV6-1 and J is TRBJ1-2; possible D gene TRBD1, 6 bases. The CDR3 loop spans 18 amino acids. Trimming stripped 1 base from V and 6 bases from J, with 24 bases between. Germline V CDR1 and CDR2: MNHNS, SASEGT. The DNA of the CDR3 is TGTGCCAGCAGTGAAGTTGGGTTCTCCGACAGGCCTGGTGATGGCTACACCTTC. As protein: CASSEVGFSDRPGDGYTF.

The sample holds a few counts of this clone. The chain employs TRBV27 and TRBJ1-1; 8 bases agree with TRBD1. The CDR3 extends over 14 amino acids. V lost 7 bases to trimming and J lost 0 bases; unmatched junction nucleotides: 4. Germline-derived CDR1 and CDR2 are MNHEY and SMNVEV (reference sequence). CDR3 protein: CASNQGALNTEAFF. For the CDR3, the DNA is TGTGCCAGCAACCAGGGGGCCCTGAACACTGAAGCTTTCTTT.

V usage is TRBV11-3 and J usage is TRBJ2-5; TRBD2 is a possible D gene (5 bases). Per germline, CDR1 SGHNT and CDR2 YENEEA. The CDR3 extends over 14 amino acids. V lost 5 bases, J lost 2 bases, and 12 bases lay in between. CDR3 DNA: TGTGCCAGCAGCCAAGGAGGCTGGCAAGAGACCCAGTACTTC. Translation gives CASSQGGWQETQYF.

J is TRBJ1-1 and V is TRBV6-5; D gene unclear. The length of the CDR3 is 14 residues. Germline V lookup: CDR1 MNHEY, CDR2 SVGAGI. V lost 7 bases and J 3 bases, leaving 15 bases between the germline ends. The CDR3 here is CASTSHGVDTEAFF. CDR3 sequence (DNA): TGTGCCAGCACCTCCCACGGGGTGGACACTGAAGCTTTCTTT.

The rearrangement links TRBV30 to TRBJ1-6, with D hard to call. The ends were cut back, 0 bases at V and 4 bases at J, with 10 bases in the middle. CDR1 is GTSNPN and CDR2 is SVGIG in the germline V gene (reference sequence). The CDR3 covers 15 residues. The CDR3, as DNA: TGTGCCTGGAGTGTAATGAACACGTATAATTCACCCCTCCACTTT. It specifies CAWSVMNTYNSPLHF.

The gene calls are TRBV2 and TRBJ2-1; tentatively, D is TRBD2 (5 bases). Between the trimmed V and J ends, which lost 4 bases and 12 bases, there was a span of 16 bases. Germline V gene sequence: CDR1 SNHLY, CDR2 FYNNEI. This CDR3 has 13 residues. The DNA for the CDR3 is TGTGCCAGCAGTGTGATGGGAGTTGGAAGGCAGTTCTTC. Its translation: CASSVMGVGRQFF.

V usage is TRBV5-4 and J usage is TRBJ1-4, with D maybe TRBD1 (6 bases). This CDR3 has 15 residues. V lost 4 bases and J 7 bases, leaving 17 bases between the germline ends. Per the germline V gene, CDR1 is SGHNT and CDR2 is YYREEE (reference sequence). The CDR3 region is CASSHSQGRPEKLFF. The CDR3 DNA sequence: TGTGCCAGCAGCCACTCACAGGGCCGCCCTGAAAAACTGTTTTTT. Full variable domain (missing parts from reference TRBV5-4 and TRBJ1-4): ETGVTQSPTHLIKTRGQQVTLRCSSQSGHNTVSWYQQALGQGPQFIFQYYREEENGRGNFPPRFSGLQFPNYSSELNVNALELDDSALYLCASSHSQGRPEKLFFGSGTQLSVL.

J is TRBJ1-3 and V is TRBV18; the D is unclear. Germline CDR1 and CDR2: KGHSH and LQKENI. V was pared by 3 bases and J by 4 bases, with 19 bases between. The CDR3 is 17 residues long. CDR3 protein: CASSPSLLTEPGNTIYF. CDR3 in DNA: TGTGCCAGCTCACCGAGCCTCCTCACCGAACCAGGAAACACCATATATTTT.

V gene TRBV18 combines with J gene TRBJ2-2; tentatively, D is TRBD1 (5 bases). The V gene's germline CDR1 is KGHSH and CDR2 LQKENI. Between the trimmed V and J ends, which lost 2 bases and 2 bases, there was a span of 6 bases. The CDR3 runs to 14 residues. The CDR3 region is CASSPRGNTGELFF. Here the CDR3 DNA reads TGTGCCAGCTCACCAAGGGGAAACACCGGGGAGCTGTTTTTT.

J is TRBJ1-5 and V is TRBV12-3 or TRBV12-4; no firm D call. Between the trimmed V and J ends, which lost 2 bases and 11 bases, there was a span of 13 bases. This CDR3 is built from 13 residues. CDR3 coding DNA: TGTGCCAGCAGTTTACTACGACATTCGACCCAGCATTTT. Protein product: CASSLLRHSTQHF.

V is TRBV12-5 and J is TRBJ2-1; possible D gene TRBD1, 6 bases. The CDR3 spans 15 residues. V lost 5 bases and J 6 bases, leaving 17 bases between the germline ends. Germline V gene data show CDR1 as LGHNT and CDR2 as FRNRAP. CDR3 protein: CASGPPGVGSNEQFF. CDR3 in DNA: TGTGCTAGTGGTCCCCCAGGGGTTGGTTCCAATGAGCAGTTCTTC.

The chain uses TRBV15 and TRBJ1-3; 10 bases line up with TRBD1. The CDR3 runs 19 residues. Germline lookup yields CDR1 LNHNV and CDR2 YYDKDF (reference sequence). Germline trimming cut 0 bases from V and 0 bases from J; bases unmatched to any gene: 8. The CDR3 protein is CATSRDGARDRGSGNTIYF. CDR3 bases: TGTGCCACCAGCAGAGATGGGGCCCGGGACAGGGGCTCTGGAAACACCATATATTTT.

This clone was recorded once. The chain joins TRBV18 to TRBJ1-5, with D possibly matching TRBD1 (5 bases). V gave up 4 bases and J gave up 9 bases, with 16 bases separating them. This CDR3 contains 14 residues. Germline CDR1 and CDR2: KGHSH and LQKENI. This chain's CDR3 is CASSLQVGIGPQHF. As DNA, the CDR3 is TGTGCCAGCTCACTACAGGTAGGGATAGGGCCCCAGCATTTT. Supplemented by reference TRBV18 and TRBJ1-5, the full variable domain reads NAGVMQNPRHLVRRRGQEARLRCSPMKGHSHVYWYRQLPEEGLKFMVYLQKENIIDESGMPKERFSAEFPKEGPSILRIQQVVRGDSAAYFCASSLQVGIGPQHFGDGTRLSIL.

The CDR3 here is CASSKASGRGNTGELFF. For the CDR3, the DNA is TGTGCCAGTAGTAAAGCTAGCGGGAGGGGGAACACCGGGGAGCTGTTTTTT. The chain carries TRBV19 and TRBJ2-2; 12 nucleotides align to TRBD2. The J segment lost 1 base and the V segment lost 4 bases, leaving 4 bases of the junction unmatched. The CDR3 covers 17 residues. Germline V gene sequence: CDR1 LNHDA, CDR2 SQIVND (reference sequence). The full variable domain, completed using reference TRBV19 and TRBJ2-2, is DGGITQSPKYLFRKEGQNVTLSCEQNLNHDAMYWYRQDPGQGLRLIYYSQIVNDFQKGDIAEGYSVSREKKESFPLTVTSAQKNPTAFYLCASSKASGRGNTGELFFGEGSRLTVL.

The chain joins TRBV6-1 to TRBJ1-2, with 9 bases matching TRBD1. Germline CDR1 and CDR2: MNHNS and SASEGT. CDR3 length equals 15 residues. V shed 3 bases, J shed 4 bases, and the junction held 6 bases outside the gene matches. Here the CDR3 DNA reads TGTGCCAGCAGTGAGGGGACAGGGCGTTTCTATGGCTACACCTTC. Encoded protein: CASSEGTGRFYGYTF.

This chain joins TRBV18 and TRBJ2-7; 7 bases match TRBD1. The V gene end was trimmed by 1 base and the J gene end by 8 bases; junction bases not matched to a gene: 8. The CDR3 extends over 14 amino acids. The germline V gene encodes CDR1 KGHSH and CDR2 LQKENI. The CDR3 nucleotides are TGTGCCAGCTCACCACAAAACACAGGGGACAAGCAGTACTTC. Protein product: CASSPQNTGDKQYF.

The rearrangement joins TRBV9 to TRBJ2-2; TRBD2 aligns across 10 bases. The V segment lost 0 bases and the J segment 0 bases; nucleotides outside the gene matches: 5. Germline V CDR1 and CDR2: SGDLS, YYNGEE. This CDR3 is 18 amino acids long. The CDR3 DNA is TGTGCCAGCAGCGTAGGAATAGCGGGAGGCACGAACACCGGGGAGCTGTTTTTT. Translated: CASSVGIAGGTNTGELFF.

V usage is TRBV5-1 and J usage is TRBJ1-4; 10 nucleotides agree with TRBD1. This CDR3 comprises 16 residues. Germline V gene sequence: CDR1 SGHRS, CDR2 YFSETQ. Trimming at V came to 0 bases and at J to 7 bases, leaving 6 bases not matched to a gene. The CDR3 coding sequence is TGCGCCAGCAGCTTGGGAAGGGGACAGGGGTCTGAAAAACTGTTTTTT. As protein: CASSLGRGQGSEKLFF.

The rearrangement uses TRBV5-1 and TRBJ2-3; possible D gene TRBD2, 5 bases. The CDR3 spans 13 residues. The V end lost 0 bases, the J end lost 9 bases, and 11 bases lay between the germline ends. The germline gives CDR1 SGHRS, CDR2 YFSETQ. CDR3: CASSLGTTGTQYF. CDR3 coding DNA: TGCGCCAGCAGCTTGGGGACGACGGGGACGCAGTATTTT.

This chain joins TRBV12-3 or TRBV12-4 and TRBJ1-1; D not resolved. The CDR3 covers 12 residues. The germline V and J ends were trimmed by 8 bases and 1 base, with 8 bases remaining between them. Here the CDR3 reads CASRVSNTEAFF. DNA of the CDR3: TGTGCCAGCCGGGTCTCGAACACTGAAGCTTTCTTT.

This clone was seen only once. The gene calls are TRBV5-5 and TRBJ2-2; weak D call: TRBD2 (7 bases). Between the trimmed V and J ends, which lost 4 bases and 8 bases, there was a span of 18 bases. The germline V gene has CDR1 SGHKS and CDR2 YYEKEE (reference sequence). This CDR3 is built from 15 residues. Written as DNA, the CDR3 is TGTGCCAGCAGCCCTCACTCGGGGGGCTCGGGGGAGCTGTTTTTT. It encodes CASSPHSGGSGELFF.

This clone was observed a single time. This chain connects TRBV28 to TRBJ1-2; D unresolved. V was clipped by 5 bases and J by 1 base, with 23 bases between them. The CDR3 is 18 amino acids. Germline loops: CDR1 MDHEN, CDR2 SYDVKM. The chain's CDR3 is CASSASSRSGIFNYGYTF. The CDR3 region has the DNA TGTGCCAGCAGTGCCTCCTCCCGCTCCGGGATCTTTAACTATGGCTACACCTTC.

The chain recombines TRBV6-5 with TRBJ2-7, with D perhaps TRBD2 (5 bases). From germline, CDR1 is MNHEY and CDR2 SVGAGI. This CDR3 spans 12 amino acids. Trimming removed 6 bases from V and 3 bases from J, with 9 bases in between. CDR3 sequence reads: CASRDLVYEQYF. CDR3 nucleotide sequence: TGTGCCAGCAGGGACTTAGTCTACGAGCAGTACTTC.

The chain recombines TRBV2 with TRBJ1-4, with TRBD1 identical over 7 bases. This CDR3 spans 12 amino acids. V lost 11 bases and J lost 5; bases outside the gene matches: 5. Germline lookup yields CDR1 SNHLY and CDR2 FYNNEI. The CDR3 reads CAVEGANEKLFF. The CDR3 DNA is TGTGCCGTAGAGGGGGCAAATGAAAAACTGTTTTTT.

The gene calls are TRBV27 and TRBJ1-2; TRBD1 agrees at 7 bases. This CDR3 spans 15 amino acids. Germline lookup yields CDR1 MNHEY and CDR2 SMNVEV (reference sequence). The V and J ends lost 4 bases and 1 base, in that order; junction bases with no gene match: 6. This CDR3 is CASSSYRGFNYGYTF. The CDR3 DNA is TGTGCCAGCAGTTCCTACAGGGGTTTTAACTATGGCTACACCTTC.

The genes are TRBV2 and TRBJ2-1, with TRBD2 matching over 7 bases. Germline V gives CDR1 SNHLY, CDR2 FYNNEI. The CDR3 is 15 residues long. The V gene end was trimmed by 4 bases and the J gene end by 6 bases; junction bases not matched to a gene: 9. CDR3 protein: CASSGVALAGNEQFF. In DNA form, the CDR3 reads TGTGCCAGCAGTGGAGTAGCGTTAGCGGGCAATGAGCAGTTCTTC.

The chain recombines TRBV29-1 with TRBJ2-1; 7 bases fit TRBD1. Germline V lookup: CDR1 SQVTM, CDR2 ANQGSEA. The CDR3 consists of 12 residues. V shed 6 bases and J 9 bases; nucleotides not matched to a gene: 8. The CDR3 DNA follows: TGCAGCGTGGATGGGACAGACTCTGAGCAGTTCTTC. It codes for CSVDGTDSEQFF.

This clone turned up a few times. The chain combines TRBV2 with TRBJ1-2; D gene unclear. Germline V CDR1 and CDR2: SNHLY, FYNNEI. Trimming cost V 5 bases and J 5 bases, with 12 bases left between them. This CDR3 contains 13 residues. This chain's CDR3 is CASSNLPDYGYTF. DNA of the CDR3: TGTGCCAGCAGTAACCTCCCAGATTATGGCTACACCTTC.